Below are 11 T cell receptor beta chains sequenced from a single sample in a study of control samples from healthy donors and cancer patients. Only in-frame clones appear in the TCRdb table, and some are missing; sequencing was by immunoSEQ multiplex PCR. The sample has approximately 99,000 clones, about 80% seen once. The source material was blood. These receptors were taken from a man between 18 and 35 years old in good health.

The table lists this clone with a few counts. The rearrangement joins TRBV6-6 to TRBJ1-5, with 9 bases fitting TRBD1. Germline lookup yields CDR1 MNHNY and CDR2 SVGAGI (reference sequence). The CDR3 totals 15 residues. With 8 bases clipped from V and 1 base from J, the junction kept 6 bases outside the gene matches. Here the CDR3 reads CASHKGQGSNQPQHF. The CDR3 nucleotides are TGTGCCAGCCATAAGGGACAGGGAAGCAATCAGCCCCAGCATTTT.

J is TRBJ2-7 and V is TRBV18; unclear D gene. This CDR3 is built from 12 residues. V gave up 1 base and J gave up 3 bases, with 4 bases separating them. CDR1 is KGHSH and CDR2 is LQKENI in the germline V gene. CDR3 bases: TGTGCCAGCTCACCACTTGGCTACGAGCAGTACTTC. It yields the protein CASSPLGYEQYF.

The J gene is TRBJ2-5, the V gene TRBV7-2; D gene ambiguous. The CDR3 covers 14 residues. V lost 2 bases to trimming and J lost 9 bases, with 16 bases between them. The germline gives CDR1 SGHTA, CDR2 FQGNSA. CDR3 bases: TGTGCCAGCAGCTTACGTGGGTACCCCACGGCCCAGTACTTC. Its protein product is CASSLRGYPTAQYF.

The chain employs TRBV5-1 and TRBJ2-3; D not certain. Germline CDR1 SGHRS, CDR2 YFSETQ. Between the trimmed V and J ends, which lost 4 bases and 0 bases, there was a span of 15 bases. This CDR3 contains 16 residues. The CDR3 bases are TGCGCCAGCAGCGTATATGGGGTAACTAGCACAGATACGCAGTATTTT. Translated: CASSVYGVTSTDTQYF.

The chain recombines TRBV2 with TRBJ1-1; 7 bases fit TRBD1. The CDR3 spans 15 residues. Germline lookup yields CDR1 SNHLY and CDR2 FYNNEI. Germline trimming cut 4 bases from V and 1 base from J; bases unmatched to any gene: 6. This CDR3 is CASSVARQGNTEAFF. The DNA of the CDR3 is TGTGCCAGCAGTGTAGCCCGACAGGGGAACACTGAAGCTTTCTTT.

This chain links TRBV14 with TRBJ1-2; no reliable D call. V lost 4 bases, J lost 6 bases, and 9 bases lay in between. The CDR3 contains 12 residues. Looked up from germline, CDR1 is SGHDN and CDR2 is FVKESK. The CDR3 nucleotides are TGTGCCAGCAGCCCCTTAGGTCATGGCTACACCTTC. Translating gives CASSPLGHGYTF.

The chain couples TRBV4-3 to TRBJ1-2; TRBD1 matches at 9 bases. The CDR3 consists of 13 residues. Losses at the gene ends were 6 bases for V and 8 bases for J; bases not matched to a gene: 7. Germline V gene lookup returns CDR1 LGHNA and CDR2 YSLEER. This CDR3 is CASSLQGAIGYTF. CDR3 bases: TGCGCCAGCAGTCTACAGGGGGCTATAGGCTACACCTTC.

This clone was seen more than once but under ten times. V is TRBV4-1 and J is TRBJ2-4; 8 nucleotides align to TRBD1. Germline CDR1 MGHRA, CDR2 YSYEKL. There are 16 residues in the CDR3. Trimming took 2 bases from V and 2 from J; bases not matched to a gene: 5. CDR3 region: CASSQPNRGSKNIQYF. The CDR3 DNA follows: TGCGCCAGCAGCCAACCGAACAGGGGGTCCAAAAACATTCAGTACTTC.

The CDR3 DNA reads as TGTGCCAGCAGCCAACGAGATGAGCAGTTCTTC. It yields the protein CASSQRDEQFF. V usage is TRBV3-1 (or the pseudogene TRBV3-2) and J usage is TRBJ2-1; D uncertain. V was cut by 2 bases and J by 8 bases, with 4 bases left in between. In germline, CDR1 is LGHDT, CDR2 YNNKEL (reference sequence). This CDR3 comprises 11 residues.

The chain employs TRBV11-2 and TRBJ1-1; TRBD1 aligns across 9 bases. The V gene's germline CDR1 is SGHAT and CDR2 FQNNGV. V was clipped by 5 bases and J by 6 bases; unmatched bases: 10. CDR3 length: 15 amino acids. This chain's CDR3 is CASSVQGAGGAEAFF. The CDR3 DNA is TGTGCCAGCAGCGTACAGGGGGCGGGAGGGGCTGAAGCTTTCTTT.

Only a few counts were recorded for this clone. V is TRBV20-1 and J is TRBJ1-2; D call uncertain. The CDR3 has 11 residues. Germline CDR1 is DFQATT and CDR2 is SNEGSKA (reference sequence). CDR3 loop: CMSRLQYGYTF. The CDR3 DNA reads TGCATGTCTAGGCTCCAGTATGGCTACACCTTC.